This passage covers 27 T cell receptor beta chains from one sample sequenced in a study of cytomegalovirus exposure and HLA in healthy donors. The PCR was carried out with 60 Vbeta primers and 13 Jbeta primers. TCRdb's copy holds only in-frame clones and misses some; the assay was immunoSEQ multiplex PCR. The sample records about 120,000 clones, 73% being singletons. The specimen was PBMCs. These receptors were obtained from a woman aged 40 to 55 in good health and CMV-seronegative.

This clone was recorded a few times. V usage is TRBV9 and J usage is TRBJ1-6; D may be TRBD1 (6 bases). This CDR3 has 14 residues. Per the germline V gene, CDR1 is SGDLS and CDR2 is YYNGEE. The V and J ends lost 1 base and 7 bases respectively, with 9 bases between them. CDR3 DNA: TGTGCCAGCAGCGTAAGGCAGGGGAATTCACCCCTCCACTTT. Its translation is CASSVRQGNSPLHF. Filled out from reference TRBV9 and TRBJ1-6, the complete variable domain reads DSGVTQTPKHLITATGQRVTLRCSPRSGDLSVYWYQQSLDQGLQFLIQYYNGEERAKGNILERFSAQQFPDLHSELNLSSLELGDSALYFCASSVRQGNSPLHFGNGTRLTVT.

In regard to this clone: This specimen includes other DNA sequences encoding the same CDR3. The genes are TRBV18 and TRBJ2-7; 12 bases are a match to TRBD1. CDR1 and CDR2 from the germline V gene are KGHSH and LQKENI. V was pared by 3 bases and J by 7 bases, with 4 bases of the junction left unmatched. The CDR3 has 14 amino acids. The CDR3 DNA reads as TGTGCCAGCTCACCGGGACAGGGGGCGCGTGAGCAGTACTTC. This codes for CASSPGQGAREQYF.

This clone was seen a few times. The chain combines TRBV9 with TRBJ1-5; 7 nucleotides agree with TRBD1. Losses at the gene ends were 6 bases for V and 6 bases for J; bases not matched to a gene: 12. CDR1 is SGDLS and CDR2 is YYNGEE in the germline V gene. The CDR3 has 15 amino acids. CDR3 protein: CASTHPRRGAQPQHF. DNA for the CDR3: TGTGCCAGCACACATCCGCGCAGGGGGGCTCAGCCCCAGCATTTT.

The chain links TRBV7-9 to TRBJ1-3; possible D gene TRBD1, 5 bases. Trimming pared 5 bases from V and 2 bases from J, leaving 16 bases between. Germline CDR1 is SEHNR and CDR2 is FQNEAQ (reference sequence). The CDR3 extends over 16 amino acids. The DNA of the CDR3 is TGTGCCAGCAGCCCATTGGGGGGGGTCCCTGGAAACACCATATATTTT. Amino acids: CASSPLGGVPGNTIYF.

The chain joins TRBV5-1 to TRBJ2-3, with unresolved D. V lost 4 bases and J lost 3, with 6 bases in between. In germline, CDR1 is SGHRS, CDR2 YFSETQ. The CDR3 has 12 amino acids. In nucleotides, the CDR3 is TGCGCCAGCAGCCCCACTACAGATACGCAGTATTTT. Translated, it gives CASSPTTDTQYF.

V is TRBV19 and J is TRBJ1-5, with D unresolved. This CDR3 has 17 amino acids. Trimming took 3 bases from V and 1 from J, leaving 16 bases between them. Germline-derived CDR1 and CDR2 are LNHDA and SQIVND (reference sequence). The CDR3 coding sequence is TGTGCCAGTAGTATTAGTTCACCCAAGAAAAGCAATCAGCCCCAGCATTTT. As protein: CASSISSPKKSNQPQHF.

The gene calls are TRBV10-3 and TRBJ2-7, with 7 bases aligning to TRBD1. Germline V gives CDR1 ENHRY, CDR2 SYGVKD. This CDR3 region has 18 residues. With 0 bases clipped from V and 0 bases from J, the junction kept 11 bases outside the gene matches. The DNA for the CDR3 is TGTGCCATCAGTGAGTCTGGGGTAACAGGGGCGAGCTCCTACGAGCAGTACTTC. Protein product: CAISESGVTGASSYEQYF.

This chain connects TRBV6-1 to TRBJ2-3; 12 nucleotides agree with TRBD2. This CDR3 has 19 amino acids. Germline V CDR1 and CDR2: MNHNS, SASEGT. Trimming took 2 bases from V and 7 from J; bases not matched to a gene: 16. The CDR3 is CASSESLAGGSHRPYTQYF. For the CDR3, the DNA is TGTGCCAGCAGTGAAAGTCTAGCGGGGGGGTCGCACCGTCCCTATACGCAGTATTTT.

This chain links TRBV5-5 with TRBJ2-3, with D unresolved. The CDR3 is made up of 15 amino acids. Germline CDR1 SGHKS, CDR2 YYEKEE (reference sequence). With 5 bases removed from V and 1 base from J, the gap between germline ends came to 14 bases. The CDR3 protein is CASRHRFVGTDTQYF. CDR3 nucleotides: TGTGCCAGCAGACACCGATTTGTTGGCACAGATACGCAGTATTTT.

V and J are TRBV7-2 and TRBJ1-6; D unclear. CDR3 length: 18 residues. Per germline, CDR1 SGHTA and CDR2 FQGNSA. V gave up 1 base and J gave up 0 bases, with 13 bases separating them. The CDR3 DNA sequence: TGTGCCAGCAGCTTAGGTTTCCCGGGAGGCTCCTATAATTCACCCCTCCACTTT. The encoded protein is CASSLGFPGGSYNSPLHF. Combining the CDR3 with reference TRBV7-2 and TRBJ1-6 gives the whole variable domain GAGVSQSPSNKVTEKGKDVELRCDPISGHTALYWYRQSLGQGLEFLIYFQGNSAPDKSGLPSDRFSAERTGGSVSTLTIQRTQQEDSAVYLCASSLGFPGGSYNSPLHFGNGTRLTVT.

The chain joins TRBV9 to TRBJ2-7, with a tentative D call TRBD1 (5 bases). Per the germline V gene, CDR1 is SGDLS and CDR2 is YYNGEE. The CDR3 covers 14 residues. V dropped 4 bases and J dropped 4 bases, with 15 bases sitting between them. CDR3: CASSPRQSEYEQYF. The CDR3 DNA follows: TGTGCCAGCAGCCCGCGACAGAGTGAATACGAGCAGTACTTC.

The chain combines TRBV5-1 with TRBJ2-3; D is ambiguous. CDR3 length: 12 residues. Per germline, CDR1 SGHRS and CDR2 YFSETQ. Trimming shortened V by 3 bases and J by 2 bases, and 4 bases separated the two germline ends. CDR3 DNA: TGCGCCAGCAGCTCTAACACAGATACGCAGTATTTT. As protein: CASSSNTDTQYF.

The CDR3 loop is CASSLRLANQETQYF. The CDR3 coding sequence is TGTGCCAGCAGCTTGAGGCTAGCGAACCAAGAGACCCAGTACTTC. The chain is built from TRBV5-6 and TRBJ2-5; TRBD2 might be the D (6 bases). Germline V CDR1 and CDR2: SGHDT, YYEEEE. CDR3 length: 15 residues. Trimming pared 1 base from V and 0 bases from J, leaving 10 bases between.

The chain recombines TRBV7-6 with TRBJ1-6, with 7 bases fitting TRBD1. Looked up from germline, CDR1 is SGHVS and CDR2 is FNYEAQ. After removal of 5 bases from V and 9 bases from J, the junction contained 4 bases not matched to a gene. The CDR3 loop spans 13 amino acids. CDR3 DNA: TGTGCCAGCAGCCGAGACAGGGTTTCACCCCTCCACTTT. The encoded protein is CASSRDRVSPLHF.

This clone was recorded a few times. The chain links TRBV9 to TRBJ2-7; 8 nucleotides agree with TRBD2. The germline gives CDR1 SGDLS, CDR2 YYNGEE. V gave up 2 bases and J gave up 4 bases; unmatched junction bases: 8. The CDR3 consists of 15 residues. CDR3 residues: CASSVGLDASYEQYF. Written as DNA, the CDR3 is TGTGCCAGCAGCGTGGGACTAGACGCATCGTACGAGCAGTACTTC.

The V call is TRBV7-9, the J call TRBJ2-1, with D possibly being TRBD2 (6 bases). The V end lost 5 bases, the J end lost 6 bases, and 14 bases lay between the germline ends. CDR1 and CDR2 (germline): SEHNR, FQNEAQ (reference sequence). The CDR3 runs 14 residues. CDR3 in amino acids: CASSPSGTPNEQFF. The CDR3 DNA sequence: TGTGCCAGCAGCCCCTCCGGGACTCCCAATGAGCAGTTCTTC.

This rearrangement joins TRBV7-8 to TRBJ2-7; TRBD2 agrees at 13 bases. The CDR3 contains 17 residues. Germline V CDR1 and CDR2: SGHVS, FQNEAQ. The trim removed 5 bases at V and 2 bases at J, leaving 9 bases unmatched. CDR3 sequence (DNA): TGTGCCAGCAGCGTAGGACTAGCGGGAGTATTAGCCTACGAGCAGTACTTC. It encodes CASSVGLAGVLAYEQYF.

This sequence joins TRBV7-2 and TRBJ2-5, with 11 bases matching TRBD2. Per the germline V gene, CDR1 is SGHTA and CDR2 is FQGNSA. V gave up 2 bases and J gave up 5 bases; unmatched junction bases: 4. CDR3 length equals 15 residues. CDR3 coding DNA: TGTGCCAGCAGCTTAACTAGCGGGAGATGGGAGACCCAGTACTTC. Translation: CASSLTSGRWETQYF.

This clone was found a few times. The rearrangement links TRBV19 to TRBJ1-1; TRBD1 matches at 10 bases. The germline CDR1 and CDR2 sequences are LNHDA and SQIVND (reference sequence). The CDR3 is 14 residues long. V was pared by 4 bases and J by 5 bases, with 4 bases of the junction left unmatched. Here the CDR3 reads CASSRDRGGTEAFF. CDR3 DNA sequence: TGTGCCAGTAGTAGGGACAGGGGAGGGACTGAAGCTTTCTTT.

The rearrangement joins TRBV6-1 to TRBJ2-1; 12 nucleotides line up with TRBD1. The germline V gene has CDR1 MNHNS and CDR2 SASEGT. V shed 1 base, J shed 7 bases, and the junction held 14 bases outside the gene matches. This CDR3 has 19 amino acids. DNA of the CDR3: TGTGCCAGCAGTGAAGAGGGTTCAGGGGGACAGGGGGCGCGAAATGAGCAGTTCTTC. Encoded protein: CASSEEGSGGQGARNEQFF.

CDR3 region: CASVDSYNEGNQPQHF. CDR3 sequence (DNA): TGCGCCAGCGTGGACAGCTATAACGAGGGGAATCAGCCCCAGCATTTT. V gene TRBV10-1 combines with J gene TRBJ1-5; the D gene is possibly TRBD1 (6 bases). V lost 8 bases, J lost 4 bases, and 21 bases lay in between. This CDR3 is built from 16 residues. Germline V gene sequence: CDR1 WNHNN, CDR2 SYGVQD (reference sequence).

The CDR3 DNA reads TGCGCCAGCAGCTTGCTGAGGGAGAGGAACACCGGGGAGCTGTTTTTT. Translation gives CASSLLRERNTGELFF. The chain joins TRBV5-1 to TRBJ2-2, with a weak D call TRBD2 (5 bases). The germline CDR1 and CDR2 sequences are SGHRS and YFSETQ. This CDR3 contains 16 residues. Trimming left V 1 base short and J 1 base short, with 11 bases between. Full variable domain (remainder filled in from reference TRBV5-1 and TRBJ2-2): KAGVTQTPRYLIKTRGQQVTLSCSPISGHRSVSWYQQTPGQGLQFLFEYFSETQRNKGNFPGRFSGRQFSNSRSEMNVSTLELGDSALYLCASSLLRERNTGELFFGEGSRLTVL.

This sequence joins TRBV30 and TRBJ2-5, with 11 bases that match TRBD1. The closer fit of TRBJ2-7 to the DNA end suggests the J call may be wrong. CDR3 length: 14 amino acids. Germline V gene sequence: CDR1 GTSNPN, CDR2 SVGIG (reference sequence). The DNA of the CDR3 is TGTGCCTGGAGTGTAGGACAGGGGGCATACGAGCAGTACTTC. As protein: CAWSVGQGAYEQYF.

The chain has TRBV9 and TRBJ1-4; D remains unclear. The germline V gene has CDR1 SGDLS and CDR2 YYNGEE. Trimming took 4 bases from V and 10 from J, leaving 17 bases between them. The CDR3 covers 14 residues. CDR3 DNA: TGTGCCAGCAGCCTGTCTTGGGAGGGTGGAAAACTGTTTTTT. Amino acid sequence: CASSLSWEGGKLFF.

Sample share makes this clone medium-sized. The V gene is TRBV11-2, the J gene TRBJ1-2, with 7 bases aligning to TRBD1. The CDR3 is made up of 15 amino acids. The germline CDR1 and CDR2 sequences are SGHAT and FQNNGV. The J segment lost 1 base and the V segment lost 3 bases, leaving 5 bases of the junction unmatched. In DNA form, the CDR3 reads TGTGCCAGCAGCTTTGGAGGGGGCAGTAACTATGGCTACACCTTC. Translating it yields CASSFGGGSNYGYTF.

This sequence joins TRBV6-1 and TRBJ1-1, with D unresolved. Trimming took off 5 bases at V and 1 base at J, with 8 bases between the two ends. CDR3 length: 13 amino acids. Germline values: CDR1 MNHNS, CDR2 SASEGT. In nucleotides, the CDR3 is TGTGCCAGCAGTCTGCAACAGAACACTGAAGCTTTCTTT. Translation gives CASSLQQNTEAFF.

In this sample, this clone turned up once. CDR3 amino acids: CASSQSEGAPNSPLHF. Written as DNA, the CDR3 is TGTGCCAGCAGTCAAAGCGAGGGGGCGCCTAATTCACCCCTCCACTTT. This sequence joins TRBV27 and TRBJ1-6; 7 bases line up with TRBD1. Trimming cost V 5 bases and J 6 bases; bases outside gene matches: 10. This CDR3 is 16 amino acids long. Per germline, CDR1 MNHEY and CDR2 SMNVEV (reference sequence).